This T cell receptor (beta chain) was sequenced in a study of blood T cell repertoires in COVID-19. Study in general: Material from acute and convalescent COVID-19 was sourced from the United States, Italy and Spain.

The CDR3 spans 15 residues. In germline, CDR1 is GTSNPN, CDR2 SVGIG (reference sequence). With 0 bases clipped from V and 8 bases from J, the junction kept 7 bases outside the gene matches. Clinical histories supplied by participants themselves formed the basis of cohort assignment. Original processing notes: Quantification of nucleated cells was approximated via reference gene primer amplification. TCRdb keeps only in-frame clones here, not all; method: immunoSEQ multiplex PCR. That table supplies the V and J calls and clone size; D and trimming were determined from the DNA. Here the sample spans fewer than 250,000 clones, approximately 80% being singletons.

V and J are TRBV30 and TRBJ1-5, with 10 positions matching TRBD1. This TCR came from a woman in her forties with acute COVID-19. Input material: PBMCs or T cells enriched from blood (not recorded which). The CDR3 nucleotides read TGTGCCTGGAGTGTAAGGACAGGGGGTGTGGAGCCCCAGCATTTT. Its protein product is CAWSVRTGGVEPQHF.